The source of this T cell receptor beta chain is a study of T cell clusters in autoimmune cytopenias. Each sample's input was approximately 270 ng genomic DNA, 38,000 or so genome equivalents. This clonotype is labeled medium-sized based on frequency. Germline values: CDR1 LNHDA, CDR2 SQIVND (reference sequence). The CDR3 consists of 16 residues. One tube held mixed TRB-A and TRB-B primer pools for touch-down PCR. From its re-call of the multiplex PCR reads, TCRdb lists each CDR3 protein once, without DNA. The sample holds fewer than 6,500 distinct CDR3 sequences. This sample also appeared in a second study, on T cell repertoires in aging, cancer and after chemotherapy. From that report: Repeat sampling of healthy donors over several months to years showed clear clonal overlap.

The source of this sequence is a human donor in good health. The rearrangement links TRBV19 to TRBJ2-5; checking the TCRdb D call of TRBD2 is not possible without DNA. The sequenced material came from peripheral blood. CDR3 region: CASSRTSGRVGETQYF. The entire variable domain, with the rest obtained from reference TRBV19 and TRBJ2-5, is as follows: DGGITQSPKYLFRKEGQNVTLSCEQNLNHDAMYWYRQDPGQGLRLIYYSQIVNDFQKGDIAEGYSVSREKKESFPLTVTSAQKNPTAFYLCASSRTSGRVGETQYFGPGTRLLVL.